A single sample is the source of the 16 T cell receptor beta chains below, sequenced in a study of cytomegalovirus exposure and HLA in healthy donors. In the PCR, 60 Vbeta and 13 Jbeta primers were used. The data were produced by immunoSEQ multiplex PCR, yet TCRdb's version contains in-frame clones alone and is incomplete. This sample has around 150,000 clones, with approximately 77% found just once. Sequencing used PBMCs. These receptors came from a woman between 45 and 60 years old in good health and CMV-seronegative.

This clone was seen a handful of times. This chain joins TRBV15 and TRBJ2-1, with TRBD2 as a possible D gene (6 bases). This CDR3 contains 14 residues. Trimming left V 6 bases short and J 8 bases short, with 17 bases between. Per the germline V gene, CDR1 is LNHNV and CDR2 is YYDKDF (reference sequence). CDR3 in DNA: TGTGCCACCAGGGGTGGCGGGGCCTCGGATGAGCAGTTCTTC. Encoded protein: CATRGGGASDEQFF. Full variable domain (remainder filled in from reference TRBV15 and TRBJ2-1): DAMVIQNPRYQVTQFGKPVTLSCSQTLNHNVMYWYQQKSSQAPKLLFHYYDKDFNNEADTPDNFQSRRPNTSFCFLDIRSPGLGDTAMYLCATRGGGASDEQFFGPGTRLTVL.

The V call is TRBV28, the J call TRBJ1-5, with a tentative D call TRBD1 (6 bases). This CDR3 spans 15 amino acids. The V end was cut by 7 bases, the J end by 3 bases, with 16 bases between. The V gene's germline CDR1 is MDHEN and CDR2 SYDVKM. The CDR3 spells CASNPPGAPNQPQHF. As DNA, the CDR3 is TGTGCCAGCAACCCCCCAGGGGCCCCCAATCAGCCCCAGCATTTT.

The CDR3 loop reads CASSAEPSVPQYF. The CDR3 DNA is TGTGCCAGCAGTGCGGAACCTAGCGTCCCGCAGTATTTT. The rearrangement links TRBV6-6 to TRBJ2-3, with D maybe TRBD2 (6 bases). Trimming shortened V by 5 bases and J by 10 bases, and 16 bases separated the two germline ends. CDR1 and CDR2 (germline): MNHNY, SVGAGI (reference sequence). The CDR3 has 13 residues.

About this clone: Different DNA sequences within this sample yield the same CDR3. This chain connects TRBV2 to TRBJ2-7; 7 bases agree with TRBD2. Unmatched junction bases numbered 4, after V lost 2 bases and J lost 0 bases. CDR3 length equals 15 residues. Germline assignment: CDR1 SNHLY and CDR2 FYNNEI. CDR3 DNA: TGTGCCAGCAGTGAATCGAGCGGGGCCTCCTACGAGCAGTACTTC. Its protein is CASSESSGASYEQYF.

This chain connects TRBV5-5 to TRBJ1-4; D uncertain. CDR3 length: 14 amino acids. Germline CDR1 is SGHKS and CDR2 is YYEKEE (reference sequence). Trimming left V 7 bases short and J 4 bases short, with 14 bases between. In DNA form, the CDR3 reads TGTGCCAGCGCTATACAGACCGTTAATGAAAAACTGTTTTTT. This codes for CASAIQTVNEKLFF.

This clone has a single count. The V and J genes are TRBV5-4 and TRBJ2-5; 7 positions match TRBD2. After removal of 3 bases from V and 2 bases from J, the junction contained 4 bases not matched to a gene. CDR3 length: 14 amino acids. Per germline, CDR1 SGHNT and CDR2 YYREEE (reference sequence). CDR3 amino acids: CASSSGLEQETQYF. The CDR3 DNA follows: TGTGCCAGCAGCTCCGGACTAGAACAAGAGACCCAGTACTTC.

The V call is TRBV18, the J call TRBJ1-5, with D hard to call. CDR1 is KGHSH, CDR2 LQKENI, per germline. V was shortened by 6 bases and J by 5 bases, with 14 bases between the two germline ends. The CDR3 loop spans 14 amino acids. The CDR3, as DNA: TGTGCCAGCTCGGACGCGGGCAAGGATCAGCCCCAGCATTTT. Encoded protein: CASSDAGKDQPQHF.

This clone was seen a single time. The chain employs TRBV6-5 and TRBJ1-2, with D possibly being TRBD1 (5 bases). Germline loops: CDR1 MNHEY, CDR2 SVGAGI. Deletions cut 2 bases from V and 6 bases from J, with 13 bases between. The CDR3 length is 14 residues. DNA of the CDR3: TGTGCCAGCAGTTACGGCCAGGGAATCAATGGCTACACCTTC. Its translation is CASSYGQGINGYTF.

This chain uses TRBV7-3 with TRBJ2-3; TRBD2 matches 14 bases. CDR1 SGHTA and CDR2 FQGTGA come from the germline V gene. CDR3 length equals 17 residues. V was pared by 5 bases and J by 6 bases, with 10 bases of the junction left unmatched. CDR3 in DNA: TGTGCCAGCAGCCCCACAGGACTAGCGGGGGGAGGGGATACGCAGTATTTT. Translating gives CASSPTGLAGGGDTQYF. The complete variable domain, with remaining parts taken from reference TRBV7-3 and TRBJ2-3, reads GAGVSQTPSNKVTEKGKYVELRCDPISGHTALYWYRQSLGQGPEFLIYFQGTGAADDSGLPNDRFFAVRPEGSVSTLKIQRTERGDSAVYLCASSPTGLAGGGDTQYFGPGTRLTVL.

The CDR3 protein is CASSTYTDTQYF. In DNA, the CDR3 is TGTGCCAGTAGTACGTACACAGATACGCAGTATTTT. The chain employs TRBV19 and TRBJ2-3, with D unresolved. CDR1 LNHDA and CDR2 SQIVND come from the germline V gene (reference sequence). V lost 4 bases to trimming and J lost 2 bases, with 4 bases between them. The CDR3 has 12 amino acids. The variable domain in full, with the rest retrieved from reference TRBV19 and TRBJ2-3, is DGGITQSPKYLFRKEGQNVTLSCEQNLNHDAMYWYRQDPGQGLRLIYYSQIVNDFQKGDIAEGYSVSREKKESFPLTVTSAQKNPTAFYLCASSTYTDTQYFGPGTRLTVL.

V and J are TRBV28 and TRBJ1-6; maybe TRBD1 (5 bases). Per germline, CDR1 MDHEN and CDR2 SYDVKM. V lost 7 bases to trimming and J lost 5 bases, with 15 bases between them. The length of the CDR3 is 15 residues. The DNA of the CDR3 is TGTGCCAGCACCGCCCAGGTCAGGGATAATTCACCCCTCCACTTT. This sequence encodes CASTAQVRDNSPLHF.

This clone rates as medium-sized. The rearrangement links TRBV6-1 to TRBJ2-5, with TRBD1 matching 8 bases. The CDR3 runs to 14 residues. V lost 10 bases, J lost 5 bases, and 12 bases stayed unmatched. The germline V gene encodes CDR1 MNHNS and CDR2 SASEGT. The CDR3 sequence: CATTGVGAGETQYF. Here the CDR3 DNA reads TGTGCCACGACAGGGGTGGGGGCCGGGGAGACCCAGTACTTC.

In its sample, this clone was seen a few times. This sequence joins TRBV7-2 and TRBJ2-1, with D possibly TRBD2 on 5 matching bases. Germline assignment: CDR1 SGHTA and CDR2 FQGNSA. The CDR3 runs to 15 residues. V was trimmed by 1 base and J by 7 bases, leaving 14 bases between them. This chain's CDR3 is CASSLVEGMRNEQFF. The CDR3 nucleotides are TGTGCCAGCAGCTTAGTCGAGGGTATGAGAAATGAGCAGTTCTTC.

This chain uses TRBV4-3 with TRBJ1-3; maybe TRBD1 (5 bases). Germline V CDR1 and CDR2: LGHNA, YSLEER. V was trimmed by 0 bases and J by 1 base, leaving 16 bases between them. There are 18 residues in the CDR3. CDR3 sequence (DNA): TGCGCCAGCAGCCAAGATCCTTCGGGCCCAGGGTCTGGAAACACCATATATTTT. Protein: CASSQDPSGPGSGNTIYF.

The rearrangement links TRBV7-9 to TRBJ2-7; TRBD1 might be the D (6 bases). Per the germline V gene, CDR1 is SEHNR and CDR2 is FQNEAQ (reference sequence). This CDR3 spans 11 amino acids. The ends were cut back, 6 bases at V and 8 bases at J, with 11 bases in the middle. CDR3 residues: CASRTQGQQYF. The CDR3 coding sequence is TGTGCCAGCAGAACACAGGGTCAGCAGTACTTC.

This clone has a single count. A read error may account for a junction end that differs from germline. This chain's CDR3 is CSSSLVGTGQGYGYTF. The DNA of the CDR3 is TGTTCCAGCAGCTTAGTCGGGACAGGGCAAGGCTATGGCTACACCTTC. This chain links TRBV7-9 with TRBJ1-2; 9 bases align to TRBD1. CDR3 length: 16 residues. Germline CDR1 is SEHNR and CDR2 is FQNEAQ (reference sequence).